Included here is one T cell receptor beta chain sequence, with context. The antigen remains unidentified. This sample was taken from a study of T cells in localized non-small cell lung cancer. General study results and limits: Tumor showed lower T cell clonality than uninvolved adjacent lung, where it was highest.

This CDR3 has 14 residues. Germline V gene data show CDR1 as LNHDA and CDR2 as SQIVND (reference sequence). V lost 7 bases and J 1 base, leaving 13 bases between the germline ends. TCRdb's copy holds only in-frame clones and misses some; the assay was immunoSEQ multiplex PCR. The table shows tens of thousands of clones, with about 83% occurring only once. The rearrangement joins TRBV19 to TRBJ1-2, with TRBD1 as a possible D gene (5 bases). This sample comprised PBMCs, obtained before any cancer treatment. The TCR was taken from a man aged 35 to 69 with stage II lung adenocarcinoma. CDR3 coding DNA: TGTGCCAGTACCCCCGACAGAGTTAACTATGGCTACACCTTC. It is translated as CASTPDRVNYGYTF.